The next 20 T cell receptor beta chains were all read from a single sample in a study of Ad26.COV2.S vaccination and SARS-CoV-2 variants. Produced via immunoSEQ multiplex PCR; TCRdb's table is partial and in-frame only. The sample gives about 320,000 clones, around four fifths of which show up once; around 2.2% is in the top ten. Indicated treatment: over 15 received Ad26.COV2.S at low or high dose, single or two shots; roughly five received placebo; per-sample allocation not given. Collection of samples fell on day 63 after the first vaccine or placebo injection. The material sequenced was peripheral blood, taken in a trial of Ad26.COV2.S vaccine versus placebo. These receptors were taken from a person between 18 and 59 years old who received the Ad26.COV2.S COVID-19 vaccine or a placebo.

The rearrangement links TRBV12-3 or TRBV12-4 to TRBJ1-2; no clear D gene. With 6 bases removed from V and 4 bases from J, the gap between germline ends came to 12 bases. The CDR3 has 13 residues. CDR3 region: CASSLKSSYGYTF. The CDR3 bases are TGTGCCAGCAGCCTAAAATCTAGCTATGGCTACACCTTC.

The sample holds a few counts of this clone. The chain employs TRBV3-1 (or the pseudogene TRBV3-2) and TRBJ2-1, with unresolved D. Between the trimmed V and J ends, which lost 2 bases and 8 bases, there was a span of 7 bases. The germline V gene encodes CDR1 LGHDT and CDR2 YNNKEL (reference sequence). The CDR3 totals 12 residues. This CDR3 is CASSQLDYEQFF. CDR3 sequence (DNA): TGTGCCAGCAGCCAACTAGATTATGAGCAGTTCTTC.

The chain combines TRBV7-2 with TRBJ1-4; D unresolved. V lost 9 bases to trimming and J lost 3 bases, with 14 bases between them. The CDR3 is 14 amino acids. In germline, CDR1 is SGHTA, CDR2 FQGNSA. Here the CDR3 reads CASARLAANEKLFF. As DNA, the CDR3 is TGTGCCAGTGCCCGGTTGGCCGCTAATGAAAAACTGTTTTTT.

V and J are TRBV7-6 and TRBJ2-6, with TRBD1 matching 10 bases. This CDR3 contains 19 residues. Germline values: CDR1 SGHVS, CDR2 FNYEAQ. The V and J ends lost 1 base and 0 bases, in that order; junction bases with no gene match: 6. The CDR3 spells CASSLEAGQGFSGANVLTF. As DNA, the CDR3 is TGTGCCAGCAGCTTAGAGGCGGGACAGGGGTTCTCTGGGGCCAACGTCCTGACTTTC.

The chain combines TRBV2 with TRBJ2-1; TRBD2 matches at 8 bases. The ends lost 6 bases at V and 0 bases at J; junction bases unmatched: 13. The CDR3 runs 18 residues. The germline CDR1 and CDR2 sequences are SNHLY and FYNNEI. The CDR3 sequence is CASRGPFLAGSSYNEQFF. The CDR3 nucleotides read TGTGCCAGCAGGGGTCCGTTTTTAGCGGGGAGCTCCTACAATGAGCAGTTCTTC.

The chain employs TRBV6-5 and TRBJ2-5; no firm D call. The ends were cut back, 6 bases at V and 0 bases at J, with 8 bases in the middle. CDR1 is MNHEY, CDR2 SVGAGI, per germline. The CDR3 loop spans 13 amino acids. This CDR3 is CASRGSNQETQYF. CDR3 coding DNA: TGTGCCAGCAGGGGTAGCAACCAAGAGACCCAGTACTTC.

This clone was seen just once. The chain is built from TRBV5-5 and TRBJ1-2; the D gene is possibly TRBD1 (5 bases). Germline V lookup: CDR1 SGHKS, CDR2 YYEKEE (reference sequence). This CDR3 region has 14 residues. The V end was cut by 0 bases, the J end by 7 bases, with 13 bases between. The CDR3 coding sequence is TGTGCCAGCAGCTTGGCCAGGGACCCTGGTGGCTACACCTTC. It yields the protein CASSLARDPGGYTF.

The gene calls are TRBV12-5 and TRBJ1-1; a possible D gene is TRBD1 (6 bases). Between the trimmed V and J ends, which lost 4 bases and 10 bases, there was a span of 16 bases. Germline V gene lookup returns CDR1 LGHNT and CDR2 FRNRAP. CDR3 size: 13 residues. The CDR3 bases are TGTGCTAGTGGTTCAACAGGGAGGGAGGGAGCTTTCTTT. Protein sequence: CASGSTGREGAFF.

The CDR3 DNA sequence: TGTGCCAGCAGCTTCGCAGAGAACACTGAAGCTTTCTTT. Its protein is CASSFAENTEAFF. This chain links TRBV11-2 with TRBJ1-1; D is unresolved. The germline CDR1 and CDR2 sequences are SGHAT and FQNNGV. The ends were cut back, 3 bases at V and 1 base at J, with 6 bases in the middle. CDR3 size: 13 residues.

This rearrangement joins TRBV19 to TRBJ2-3; D is possibly TRBD1 (6 bases). V shed 10 bases and J shed 1 base, with 18 bases lying between them. The CDR3 loop spans 15 amino acids. The germline V gene has CDR1 LNHDA and CDR2 SQIVND (reference sequence). This CDR3 is CAIGMGALGTDTQYF. The CDR3 bases are TGTGCCATCGGAATGGGGGCGCTTGGCACAGATACGCAGTATTTT. Complete variable domain (other parts from reference TRBV19 and TRBJ2-3): DGGITQSPKYLFRKEGQNVTLSCEQNLNHDAMYWYRQDPGQGLRLIYYSQIVNDFQKGDIAEGYSVSREKKESFPLTVTSAQKNPTAFYLCAIGMGALGTDTQYFGPGTRLTVL.

V is TRBV5-1 and J is TRBJ2-1; a possible D gene is TRBD1 (5 bases). Trimming left V 4 bases short and J 8 bases short, with 10 bases between. The CDR3 is 12 amino acids. The germline V gene encodes CDR1 SGHRS and CDR2 YFSETQ. In DNA form, the CDR3 reads TGCGCCAGCAGCCCGCAGGGTGATGAGCAGTTCTTC. Amino acids: CASSPQGDEQFF.

The chain joins TRBV12-3 or TRBV12-4 to TRBJ1-6; D remains unclear. The CDR3 runs to 13 residues. V was shortened by 3 bases and J by 12 bases, with 12 bases between the two germline ends. In nucleotides, the CDR3 is TGTGCCAGCAGTTTTGGGCTTCAGAAACCCCTCCACTTT. It codes for CASSFGLQKPLHF.

The rearrangement uses TRBV5-1 and TRBJ2-7, with 7 bases lining up with TRBD1. Trimming removed 0 bases from V and 5 bases from J; junction bases left unmatched: 5. Per the germline V gene, CDR1 is SGHRS and CDR2 is YFSETQ. The CDR3 has 14 amino acids. CDR3 loop: CASSLDRGNHEQYF. In DNA, the CDR3 is TGCGCCAGCAGCTTGGACAGGGGAAACCACGAGCAGTACTTC.

The chain uses TRBV18 and TRBJ2-2; D may be TRBD1 (6 bases). The CDR3 length is 14 residues. Germline assignment: CDR1 KGHSH and CDR2 LQKENI. Deletions cut 4 bases from V and 2 bases from J, with 8 bases between. The CDR3: CASSLRGNTGELFF. DNA for the CDR3: TGTGCCAGCTCACTCAGGGGAAACACCGGGGAGCTGTTTTTT.

The chain employs TRBV3-1 (or the pseudogene TRBV3-2) and TRBJ2-2; the D is unclear. V lost 0 bases and J 0 bases, leaving 8 bases between the germline ends. This CDR3 region has 16 residues. Germline lookup yields CDR1 LGHDT and CDR2 YNNKEL (reference sequence). CDR3 nucleotide sequence: TGTGCCAGCAGCCAAGAGAGGCTTGCGAACACCGGGGAGCTGTTTTTT. As protein: CASSQERLANTGELFF.

J is TRBJ2-3 and V is TRBV6-2 or TRBV6-3; D is perhaps TRBD2 (5 bases). CDR1 and CDR2 (germline): MNHEY, SVGEGT. This CDR3 has 13 amino acids. The V gene lost 5 bases and the J gene lost 9 bases, with 15 bases spanning the gap. Here the CDR3 reads CASSPGLRLTQYF. CDR3 DNA sequence: TGTGCCAGCAGTCCCGGACTCAGGCTGACGCAGTATTTT.

The chain is built from TRBV9 and TRBJ2-2; maybe TRBD1 (5 bases). Trimming took 0 bases from V and 4 from J, leaving 7 bases between them. CDR1 SGDLS and CDR2 YYNGEE come from the germline V gene. The CDR3 is 14 amino acids. The CDR3 is CASSVVRATGELFF. The CDR3, as DNA: TGTGCCAGCAGCGTAGTCAGGGCCACCGGGGAGCTGTTTTTT.

The rearrangement joins TRBV2 to TRBJ1-4; D gene uncertain. V gave up 2 bases and J gave up 4 bases, with 8 bases separating them. The CDR3 covers 14 residues. Germline assignment: CDR1 SNHLY and CDR2 FYNNEI. CDR3 region: CASSETGLNEKLFF. CDR3 sequence (DNA): TGTGCCAGCAGTGAAACTGGCCTTAATGAAAAACTGTTTTTT.

The gene calls are TRBV4-2 and TRBJ2-1; 12 positions match TRBD1. Germline loops: CDR1 LGHNA, CDR2 YNFKEQ. The CDR3 runs 15 residues. Losses at the gene ends were 5 bases for V and 10 bases for J; bases not matched to a gene: 9. The CDR3: CASSEPGQGAREQFF. Written as DNA, the CDR3 is TGTGCCAGCAGCGAGCCGGGACAGGGGGCGCGGGAGCAGTTCTTC.

The rearrangement joins TRBV4-2 to TRBJ2-7, with TRBD2 matching 15 bases. Germline-derived CDR1 and CDR2 are LGHNA and YNFKEQ. The CDR3 has 19 residues. Germline trimming cut 3 bases from V and 2 bases from J; bases unmatched to any gene: 11. The CDR3 DNA is TGTGCCAGCAGCCAGCCTCCGGGACTAGCGGGGGGTAGCGCCTACGAGCAGTACTTC. The encoded protein is CASSQPPGLAGGSAYEQYF.